These 17 T cell receptor beta chains originate from one sample sequenced in a study of cytomegalovirus exposure and HLA in healthy donors. Repertoires were generated with immunoSEQ multiplex PCR, while TCRdb's copy carries only in-frame clones and drops some. The data hold 150,000 or so clones, with 94% observed a single time. Source material: PBMCs. The receptors shown here come from a man aged 18 to 30 in good health and CMV-seropositive.

The rearrangement uses TRBV5-4 and TRBJ2-3; unclear D gene. The CDR3 runs 12 residues. Trimming pared 0 bases from V and 6 bases from J, leaving 5 bases between. The V gene's germline CDR1 is SGHNT and CDR2 YYREEE (reference sequence). The CDR3 region has the DNA TGTGCCAGCAGCTTGGAGCCTGATACGCAGTATTTT. This translates into CASSLEPDTQYF.

V usage is TRBV5-4 and J usage is TRBJ2-3; possibly TRBD2 for D (5 bases). This CDR3 is built from 17 residues. CDR1 SGHNT and CDR2 YYREEE come from the germline V gene (reference sequence). V was trimmed by 1 base and J by 2 bases, leaving 17 bases between them. CDR3 DNA: TGTGCCAGCAGCTTGTTAGGTGGGAGTCTCGACACAGATACGCAGTATTTT. Translation gives CASSLLGGSLDTDTQYF.

The CDR3 coding sequence is TGCGCCAGCAGCCCGACCTACTGGCAGGGGGCGCAGAGGCATGAGCAGTTCTTC. Protein product: CASSPTYWQGAQRHEQFF. This chain uses TRBV5-1 with TRBJ2-1; 8 bases fit TRBD1. The CDR3 has 18 residues. V was pared by 4 bases and J by 8 bases, with 20 bases of the junction left unmatched. Germline V gene lookup returns CDR1 SGHRS and CDR2 YFSETQ.

The J gene is TRBJ2-1, the V gene TRBV7-8; TRBD2 matches at 7 bases. The germline gives CDR1 SGHVS, CDR2 FQNEAQ. This CDR3 has 15 amino acids. Germline trimming cut 2 bases from V and 3 bases from J; bases unmatched to any gene: 4. This CDR3 reads CASSLSGGGYNEQFF. DNA for the CDR3: TGTGCCAGCAGCTTATCTGGCGGGGGCTACAATGAGCAGTTCTTC.

This chain joins TRBV5-1 and TRBJ2-2; the D gene is possibly TRBD1 (6 bases). The V and J ends lost 4 bases and 8 bases respectively, with 12 bases between them. Germline V gene lookup returns CDR1 SGHRS and CDR2 YFSETQ. The CDR3 spans 13 residues. In DNA form, the CDR3 reads TGCGCCAGCAGCCCACAGGGCTGGGGGGAGCTGTTTTTT. Translated, it gives CASSPQGWGELFF.

The chain combines TRBV7-4 with TRBJ2-3; TRBD2 aligns across 10 bases. This CDR3 comprises 18 residues. Germline CDR1 reads SGHVT; CDR2 reads SQSDAQ. Losses at the gene ends were 1 base for V and 3 bases for J; bases not matched to a gene: 10. For the CDR3, the DNA is TGTGCCAGCAGCTTAGTTTGGGTAGCGGGAGGTAGAACAGATACGCAGTATTTT. It codes for CASSLVWVAGGRTDTQYF.

This chain uses TRBV4-1 with TRBJ2-7, with 9 bases fitting TRBD2. Germline V gene lookup returns CDR1 MGHRA and CDR2 YSYEKL. The length of the CDR3 is 16 residues. The V gene end was trimmed by 1 base and the J gene end by 4 bases; junction bases not matched to a gene: 8. The CDR3 nucleotides read TGCGCCAGCAGCCAAGTGGCTGCTCTAGCGGGGTACGAGCAGTACTTC. This gives the protein CASSQVAALAGYEQYF.

The chain combines TRBV18 with TRBJ1-3; TRBD1 might be the D (6 bases). The length of the CDR3 is 13 residues. Germline assignment: CDR1 KGHSH and CDR2 LQKENI. The germline V and J ends were trimmed by 1 base and 6 bases, with 7 bases remaining between them. The CDR3 coding sequence is TGTGCCAGCTCACCACGGACAGCAAACACCATATATTTT. Translation gives CASSPRTANTIYF.

The rearrangement joins TRBV29-1 to TRBJ2-1, with 9 bases aligning to TRBD2. V dropped 0 bases and J dropped 0; count of bases not matched to a gene: 9. Germline CDR1 and CDR2: SQVTM and ANQGSEA. This CDR3 has 18 residues. The CDR3 spells CSVEDPSGAASSYNEQFF. The CDR3 coding sequence is TGCAGCGTTGAAGATCCTAGCGGGGCCGCTAGCTCCTACAATGAGCAGTTCTTC.

This chain uses TRBV28 with TRBJ1-5; tentatively, D is TRBD1 (5 bases). The V end lost 6 bases, the J end lost 0 bases, and 24 bases lay between the germline ends. CDR1 and CDR2 (germline): MDHEN, SYDVKM. This CDR3 has 19 residues. The CDR3 loop reads CASSSPGEGSRHSNQPQHF. CDR3 coding DNA: TGTGCCAGCAGCTCCCCCGGGGAGGGGAGCAGACATAGCAATCAGCCCCAGCATTTT.

This clone is a singleton in its sample. This chain joins TRBV5-6 and TRBJ2-2, with 10 bases identical to TRBD1. CDR1 is SGHDT and CDR2 is YYEEEE in the germline V gene. Trimming removed 2 bases from V and 5 bases from J; junction bases left unmatched: 3. The CDR3 covers 15 residues. The CDR3 DNA reads TGTGCCAGCAGCTTTGGGACAGGGGTGACCGGGGAGCTGTTTTTT. The encoded protein is CASSFGTGVTGELFF.

V gene TRBV27 combines with J gene TRBJ2-3; TRBD2 matches 11 bases. Germline trimming cut 0 bases from V and 4 bases from J; bases unmatched to any gene: 12. Germline loops: CDR1 MNHEY, CDR2 SMNVEV (reference sequence). This CDR3 is built from 19 residues. The CDR3 DNA is TGTGCCAGCAGTTTATCGCGCCGGGGGGTAGCGGGAGGGCCAGATACGCAGTATTTT. Encoded protein: CASSLSRRGVAGGPDTQYF.

The chain couples TRBV5-1 to TRBJ2-5; 8 nucleotides line up with TRBD1. CDR1 and CDR2 (germline): SGHRS, YFSETQ. The CDR3 consists of 16 residues. Trimming removed 4 bases from V and 5 bases from J; junction bases left unmatched: 13. CDR3 residues: CASSQERTGKGETQYF. The CDR3 region has the DNA TGCGCCAGCAGCCAAGAACGGACAGGGAAGGGGGAGACCCAGTACTTC.

The rearrangement uses TRBV5-1 and TRBJ2-7; maybe TRBD1 (5 bases). Per germline, CDR1 SGHRS and CDR2 YFSETQ. CDR3 length: 15 residues. V was cut by 1 base and J by 2 bases, with 13 bases left in between. The CDR3 loop reads CASSLRGGGTYEQYF. The CDR3, as DNA: TGCGCCAGCAGCTTGAGGGGCGGCGGAACCTACGAGCAGTACTTC.

The V and J genes are TRBV7-2 and TRBJ2-5; TRBD1 might be the D (5 bases). Trimming left V 2 bases short and J 3 bases short, with 7 bases between. Germline V CDR1 and CDR2: SGHTA, FQGNSA. The CDR3 has 13 residues. The CDR3 nucleotides are TGTGCCAGCAGCTTAAACAGGAAAGAGACCCAGTACTTC. It translates to CASSLNRKETQYF. Combining the CDR3 with reference TRBV7-2 and TRBJ2-5 gives the whole variable domain GAGVSQSPSNKVTEKGKDVELRCDPISGHTALYWYRQSLGQGLEFLIYFQGNSAPDKSGLPSDRFSAERTGGSVSTLTIQRTQQEDSAVYLCASSLNRKETQYFGPGTRLLVL.

V is TRBV7-9 and J is TRBJ2-7, with D tentatively TRBD2 (6 bases). The germline CDR1 and CDR2 sequences are SEHNR and FQNEAQ (reference sequence). The CDR3 is 14 amino acids. Trimming removed 1 base at V and 5 bases at J, with 12 bases between. CDR3 DNA sequence: TGTGCCAGCAGCTTAGAACGGGAGCTCGACGAGCAGTACTTC. Translation gives CASSLERELDEQYF.

The V call is TRBV10-3, the J call TRBJ2-7; TRBD1 matches at 7 bases. CDR1 ENHRY and CDR2 SYGVKD come from the germline V gene. V was pared by 11 bases and J by 6 bases, with 10 bases of the junction left unmatched. The CDR3 has 12 amino acids. The CDR3 here is CAAGEQGREQYF. In nucleotides, the CDR3 is TGTGCCGCCGGAGAACAGGGGCGCGAGCAGTACTTC.